Here is one T cell receptor (beta chain) with its context. The source of the sample is a study of CD8+ T cells in alopecia areata. Following RNA extraction, reverse transcription yielded cDNA that acted as the sequencing template. The data were produced by immunoSEQ multiplex PCR, yet TCRdb's version contains in-frame clones alone and is incomplete. This table has about 56,000 clones, 95% to 97% appearing once. This clonotype was obtained from a human donor with alopecia areata. Sequenced here: CD8+ T cells sorted from blood, sampled at week 0.

CDR3 nucleotides: TGTGCCAGCAGCAGCCCAGGGGTCGCCCACAATGAGCAGTTCTTC. Protein: CASSSPGVAHNEQFF. The chain employs TRBV7-6 and TRBJ2-1; a possible D gene is TRBD1 (6 bases). Germline V CDR1 and CDR2: SGHVS, FNYEAQ. Between the trimmed V and J ends, which lost 5 bases and 5 bases, there was a span of 16 bases. This CDR3 comprises 15 residues.